The entry below describes one T cell receptor beta chain. Its antigen remains undetermined. No much larger clonotype is one base removed from it; base qualities were not supplied. Selection of patients required sufficient residual fresh-frozen tumor tissue and over two years of available survival data. Although molecular status otherwise differed among the glioblastoma patients, no patient had an isocitrate dehydrogenase mutation. PBMC collection took place before vaccination, two weeks after the third vaccination, and at tumor progression if progression occurred. Genomic DNA was extracted with the Qiagen DNeasy Blood extraction Kit. TCRB CDR3 regions were amplified from approximately 2 ug genomic DNA, or all available DNA if less, using the immunoSEQ assay. The multiplex PCR employed 60 forward primers targeting TCR V beta segments and 13 reverse primers targeting J beta segments. To estimate reads per starting template, synthetic control templates were spiked into each sample at limiting dilution. The Illumina HiSeq System generated sequencing reads of 87 bp. The original pipeline was this. PCR and sequencing errors were removed by a nearest neighbor algorithm that merged closely related sequences. TCR overlap was measured as the percentage of unique tumor TCR beta sequences that were also present in the peripheral blood of the same patient. Not all clones reach the TCRdb copy of this immuneACCESS table, which keeps in-frame sequences only. Checked studies attribute under half of the gap to unresolved V genes and leave the rest unexplained. From that table come the V and J calls and clone size; the DNA was used to work out D and trimming. Across this sample there are around 96,000 clones, with approximately 80% seen only once. The top ten clones comprise approximately 5.9% of the sample.

The sample is drawn from a study of glioma-infiltrating T cells after dendritic cell vaccination (dated by TCRdb to between 2015 and 2016). Background for the entire study: The cohort included approximately 15 glioblastoma patients drawn from Phase I and II dendritic cell vaccination trials, of whom 9 were newly diagnosed and 6 had recurrent disease. Three intradermal dendritic cell vaccine injections were administered to patients at biweekly intervals in the arm below the axilla. In glioblastoma patients vaccinated with dendritic cells, deep sequencing of TCR beta CDR3 regions served to measure the amount of tumor-infiltrating lymphocytes and to compare repertoires between tumor and blood. The vaccine consisted of monocyte-derived dendritic cells cultured approximately seven days with IL-4 and GM-CSF, then pulsed overnight with autologous tumor lysate. Patients received autologous tumor lysate-pulsed dendritic cell vaccination between about 2003 and 2013. Survival after dendritic cell vaccination was correlated with TCR sequencing metrics, such as TIL content and the overlap between tumor and blood repertoires.

CDR1 and CDR2 are drawn from the germline V gene (reference sequence): MNHEY, SMNVEV. The CDR3 contains 14 residues, cysteine and phenylalanine counted. Here the CDR3 DNA is all that survives: 42 bases in frame from base 1. V loses 6 bases at its end and J loses 2 bases; junction bases beyond the gene matches: 5. What the authors observed across the whole study: No direct relationship between TCR clonality and survival was found, suggesting a diverse polyclonal response may matter. The cohort was small and heterogeneous, only a few patients had full blood and tumor sets, and even fewer had initial-recurrent tumor pairs. Higher estimated pretreatment TIL content predicted longer time to progression and overall survival after dendritic cell vaccination. The three-group TCR overlap response model was characterized as speculative, and prospective validation of the model was stated to be required.

This clonotype was obtained from a human donor with glioblastoma. The specimen comprised blood, sampled before dendritic cell vaccination. The sequence links TRBV27 to TRBJ1-2, and TRBD1 matches 8 of the central bases. The CDR3 reads CASSRTGGNYGYTF. In nucleotide form, the sequence is TGTGCCAGCAGCCGCACAGGGGGGAACTATGGCTACACCTTC.